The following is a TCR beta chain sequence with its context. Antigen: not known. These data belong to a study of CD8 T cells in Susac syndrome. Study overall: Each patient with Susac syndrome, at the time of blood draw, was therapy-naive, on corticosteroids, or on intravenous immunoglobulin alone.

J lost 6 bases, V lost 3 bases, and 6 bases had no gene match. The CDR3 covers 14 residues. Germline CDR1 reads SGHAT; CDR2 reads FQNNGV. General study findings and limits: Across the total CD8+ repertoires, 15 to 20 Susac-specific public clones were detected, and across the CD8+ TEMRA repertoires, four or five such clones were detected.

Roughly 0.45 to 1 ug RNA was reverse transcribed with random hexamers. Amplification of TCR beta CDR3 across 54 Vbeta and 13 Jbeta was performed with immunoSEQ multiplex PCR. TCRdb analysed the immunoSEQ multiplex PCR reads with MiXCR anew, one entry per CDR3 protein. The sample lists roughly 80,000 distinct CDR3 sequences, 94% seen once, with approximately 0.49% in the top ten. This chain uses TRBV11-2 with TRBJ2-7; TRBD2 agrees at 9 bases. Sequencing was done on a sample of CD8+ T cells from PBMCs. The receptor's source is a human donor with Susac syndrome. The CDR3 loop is CASSFQAGGAEQYF. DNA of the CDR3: TGTGCCAGCAGCTTTCAAGCGGGGGGTGCCGAGCAGTACTTC. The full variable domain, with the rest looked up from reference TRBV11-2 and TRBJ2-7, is EAGVAQSPRYKIIEKRQSVAFWCNPISGHATLYWYQQILGQGPKLLIQFQNNGVVDDSQLPKDRFSAERLKGVDSTLKIQPAKLEDSAVYLCASSFQAGGAEQYFGPGTRLTVT.